This T cell receptor beta chain was captured by sequencing in a study of T-cell reconstitution after alpha-beta-depleted transplantation in children. General study results and limits: Surviving recipient T cells and thymic progenitors accounted for the high day-60 TCRbeta diversity observed in some patients. Roughly two months post-transplant, alpha-beta T cells reportedly originated from several hundred graft clones that had expanded. Most T-cell counts and diversity one year after the transplant came from T cells that were newly produced.

Unique molecular identifiers were used to barcode this TCRbeta library. Each CDR3 protein gets one entry after TCRdb re-called the PCR reads with MiXCR. The sample has some 440,000 distinct CDR3 sequences, about 17% seen once; the top ten hold about 32%. Germline V CDR1 and CDR2: SGHRS, YFSETQ. Trimming shortened V by 1 base and J by 2 bases, and 16 bases separated the two germline ends. The CDR3 spans 16 residues. This clonotype was seen more than once but under ten times. Its specificity is not known. The receptor's source is a boy in the first two years of life who had a stem cell transplant for Wiskott-Aldrich syndrome, so the T cells may come from the graft donor. The sequences come from PBMCs, mostly from graft donor cells, collected 360 days after TCRalphabeta/CD19-depleted stem cell transplant. The chain employs TRBV5-1 and TRBJ2-7; D is perhaps TRBD2 (6 bases). The CDR3 loop reads CASSLSPPTSTYEQYF. The CDR3 nucleotides read TGCGCCAGCAGCTTGAGTCCTCCTACTAGCACCTACGAGCAGTACTTC. The entire variable domain, with the rest obtained from reference TRBV5-1 and TRBJ2-7, is as follows: KAGVTQTPRYLIKTRGQQVTLSCSPISGHRSVSWYQQTPGQGLQFLFEYFSETQRNKGNFPGRFSGRQFSNSRSEMNVSTLELGDSALYLCASSLSPPTSTYEQYFGPGTRLTVT.